The 17 T cell receptor beta chains presented below share a single source sample, sequenced in a study of breast tumors, draining lymph nodes, adjacent tissues. TCRdb processed the multiplex PCR reads anew with MiXCR; each CDR3 protein has one entry. The data show approximately 13,000 distinct CDR3 sequences, 35% to 40% seen once. Sequencing was done on a sample of breast tumor tissue. The receptor source for this set is a female donor with breast cancer. Some clones in this sample may be carry-over from other donors' samples.

The table lists this clonotype with many counts. This chain connects TRBV4-1 to TRBJ2-2; 12 bases are a match to TRBD1. Germline CDR1 and CDR2: MGHRA and YSYEKL. The junction had 7 bases not matched to a gene; V was cut back by 4 bases and J by 7 bases. The CDR3 spans 16 residues. This chain's CDR3 is CASSLQGQGAGGELFF. The CDR3 DNA reads as TGCGCCAGCAGCCTACAGGGACAGGGGGCTGGCGGGGAGCTGTTTTTT.

This clonotype showed up many times. The chain joins TRBV6-1 to TRBJ2-7; 9 positions agree with TRBD1. This CDR3 has 16 residues. V lost 3 bases to trimming and J lost 5 bases; unmatched junction nucleotides: 11. Germline CDR1 MNHNS, CDR2 SASEGT. The CDR3 reads CASSDPSGTGYDEQYF. The CDR3 DNA is TGTGCCAGCAGTGACCCATCCGGGACAGGGTATGACGAGCAGTACTTC.

This clonotype showed up many times. The rearrangement links TRBV6-1 to TRBJ2-5; 7 bases line up with TRBD1. CDR1 is MNHNS, CDR2 SASEGT, per germline. The CDR3 runs 13 residues. Trimming removed 9 bases from V and 5 bases from J; junction bases left unmatched: 9. The CDR3 bases are TGTGCCAGTACATATACACAGGGGGAGACCCAGTACTTC. Translated: CASTYTQGETQYF.

This clonotype is judged medium-sized. The V call is TRBV20-1, the J call TRBJ2-2; D not resolved. Deletions cut 2 bases from V and 1 base from J, with 2 bases between. Germline V lookup: CDR1 DFQATT, CDR2 SNEGSKA (reference sequence). This CDR3 contains 12 residues. CDR3 nucleotide sequence: TGCAGTGCTAGACTGAACACCGGGGAGCTGTTTTTT. This sequence encodes CSARLNTGELFF.

As regards this clonotype: No conserved phenylalanine or tryptophan ends this CDR3, so it is likely a read error. This chain connects TRBV20-1 to TRBJ2-7; D may correspond to TRBD1 or TRBD2 (6 bases each). Trimming shortened V by 1 base and J by 3 bases, and 10 bases separated the two germline ends. Germline-derived CDR1 and CDR2 are DFQATT and SNEGSKA (reference sequence). The CDR3 contains 13 residues. The chain's CDR3 is CSARGGAIYEQYS. DNA of the CDR3: TGCAGTGCTAGAGGGGGGGCGATCTACGAGCAGTACTCC.

In its sample, this clonotype ranks as medium-sized (0.01 to 0.1%). V is TRBV15 and J is TRBJ2-5; D is unclear. The germline gives CDR1 LNHNV, CDR2 YYDKDF (reference sequence). This CDR3 contains 12 residues. Trimming stripped 0 bases from V and 5 bases from J, with 4 bases between. CDR3 nucleotides: TGTGCCACCAGCAGAGATCAGGAGACCCAGTACTTC. Its translation: CATSRDQETQYF.

To note about this clonotype: A clone one base away is much larger, so this may be a read error. This chain links TRBV6-1 with TRBJ2-2, with D perhaps TRBD2 (5 bases). The CDR3 length is 13 residues. From germline, CDR1 is MNHNS and CDR2 SASEGT. The CDR3 sequence: CASSIPPTGDLFF. For the CDR3, the DNA is TGTGCCAGCAGTATCCCCCCCACCGGGGATCTGTTTTTT.

On this clonotype: Since the CDR3 does not end with the conserved phenylalanine or tryptophan, this likely comes from a read error. Written as DNA, the CDR3 is TGCAATGCTAAAAGCGGGACTAGCACAGATACGCAGTATTCT. It yields the protein CNAKSGTSTDTQYS. The rearrangement links TRBV20-1 to TRBJ2-3; 7 bases are a match to TRBD2. The CDR3 loop spans 14 amino acids. Germline CDR1 DFQATT, CDR2 SNEGSKA (reference sequence).

This clonotype was counted at least ten times. CDR3 sequence (DNA): TGCGCCAGCACGGCAGGGGGGCCCGTCCATGAGCAGTTCTTC. Translating gives CASTAGGPVHEQFF. The chain recombines TRBV5-1 with TRBJ2-1, with D possibly being TRBD1 (7 bases). V lost 6 bases and J 8 bases, leaving 18 bases between the germline ends. Germline values: CDR1 SGHRS, CDR2 YFSETQ. CDR3 size: 14 residues.

This clonotype was seen many times. The chain uses TRBV20-1 and TRBJ2-3; D not resolved. This CDR3 is built from 13 residues. Between the trimmed V and J ends, which lost 0 bases and 6 bases, there was a span of 10 bases. CDR1 and CDR2 (germline): DFQATT, SNEGSKA (reference sequence). The CDR3 coding sequence is TGCAGTGCTAGAGATGTGGTCCCGGATACGCAGTATTTT. Amino acid sequence: CSARDVVPDTQYF.

The V and J genes are TRBV20-1 and TRBJ1-2; no firm D call. V shed 6 bases and J shed 7 bases, with 18 bases lying between them. The CDR3 covers 13 residues. Per germline, CDR1 DFQATT and CDR2 SNEGSKA (reference sequence). The CDR3 here is CSAIGWKARGYTF. CDR3 DNA sequence: TGCAGTGCAATAGGGTGGAAGGCTCGTGGCTACACCTTC.

This clonotype was observed at least ten times. This chain joins TRBV18 and TRBJ1-6, with D perhaps TRBD1 (5 bases). Trimming cost V 8 bases and J 6 bases, with 23 bases left between them. The CDR3 totals 17 residues. Looked up from germline, CDR1 is KGHSH and CDR2 is LQKENI. DNA for the CDR3: TGTGCCAGCAACCGGGACTTCAGCCCTATGCCTAATTCACCCCTCCACTTT. Translating gives CASNRDFSPMPNSPLHF. The full variable domain, with the rest looked up from reference TRBV18 and TRBJ1-6, is NAGVMQNPRHLVRRRGQEARLRCSPMKGHSHVYWYRQLPEEGLKFMVYLQKENIIDESGMPKERFSAEFPKEGPSILRIQQVVRGDSAAYFCASNRDFSPMPNSPLHFGNGTRLTVT.

The rearrangement joins TRBV6-4 to TRBJ2-1; 10 bases fit TRBD2. The CDR3 length is 15 residues. Losses at the gene ends were 5 bases for V and 5 bases for J; bases not matched to a gene: 6. The germline CDR1 and CDR2 sequences are MRHNA and SNTAGT. This CDR3 is CASSPGTSDHNEQFF. The CDR3 DNA reads as TGTGCCAGCAGTCCCGGGACTAGCGACCACAATGAGCAGTTCTTC.

In its sample, this clonotype was seen many times. This sequence joins TRBV27 and TRBJ2-2, with a possible D match to TRBD2 (6 bases). The length of the CDR3 is 17 residues. V lost 2 bases, J lost 3 bases, and 16 bases lay in between. CDR1 and CDR2 (germline): MNHEY, SMNVEV (reference sequence). CDR3 protein: CASSLGALALDTGELFF. In DNA form, the CDR3 reads TGTGCCAGCAGTTTAGGGGCACTAGCCTTGGACACCGGGGAGCTGTTTTTT.

This clonotype was observed at least ten times. The chain couples TRBV27 to TRBJ1-6, with a weak D call TRBD1 (6 bases). CDR1 is MNHEY, CDR2 SMNVEV, per germline (reference sequence). The CDR3 extends over 15 amino acids. V lost 5 bases and J lost 2, with 10 bases in between. As DNA, the CDR3 is TGTGCCAGCAGTCACAGGACAGCCTATAATTCACCCCTCCACTTT. It encodes CASSHRTAYNSPLHF.

The chain carries TRBV20-1 and TRBJ2-7, with 10 bases fitting TRBD1. J lost 2 bases, V lost 8 bases, and 6 bases had no gene match. Germline V CDR1 and CDR2: DFQATT, SNEGSKA (reference sequence). This CDR3 has 13 amino acids. DNA for the CDR3: TGCAGTATTACCGGGACAGGGGCCTACGAGCAGTACTTC. Protein: CSITGTGAYEQYF.

The table lists this clonotype with many counts. J is TRBJ2-7 and V is TRBV4-1; D may be TRBD1 (6 bases). The germline V and J ends were trimmed by 0 bases and 0 bases, with 12 bases remaining between them. The CDR3 has 16 amino acids. Per the germline V gene, CDR1 is MGHRA and CDR2 is YSYEKL. The chain's CDR3 is CASSQDDRSSSYEQYF. For the CDR3, the DNA is TGCGCCAGCAGCCAAGATGACAGGTCGAGCTCCTACGAGCAGTACTTC.